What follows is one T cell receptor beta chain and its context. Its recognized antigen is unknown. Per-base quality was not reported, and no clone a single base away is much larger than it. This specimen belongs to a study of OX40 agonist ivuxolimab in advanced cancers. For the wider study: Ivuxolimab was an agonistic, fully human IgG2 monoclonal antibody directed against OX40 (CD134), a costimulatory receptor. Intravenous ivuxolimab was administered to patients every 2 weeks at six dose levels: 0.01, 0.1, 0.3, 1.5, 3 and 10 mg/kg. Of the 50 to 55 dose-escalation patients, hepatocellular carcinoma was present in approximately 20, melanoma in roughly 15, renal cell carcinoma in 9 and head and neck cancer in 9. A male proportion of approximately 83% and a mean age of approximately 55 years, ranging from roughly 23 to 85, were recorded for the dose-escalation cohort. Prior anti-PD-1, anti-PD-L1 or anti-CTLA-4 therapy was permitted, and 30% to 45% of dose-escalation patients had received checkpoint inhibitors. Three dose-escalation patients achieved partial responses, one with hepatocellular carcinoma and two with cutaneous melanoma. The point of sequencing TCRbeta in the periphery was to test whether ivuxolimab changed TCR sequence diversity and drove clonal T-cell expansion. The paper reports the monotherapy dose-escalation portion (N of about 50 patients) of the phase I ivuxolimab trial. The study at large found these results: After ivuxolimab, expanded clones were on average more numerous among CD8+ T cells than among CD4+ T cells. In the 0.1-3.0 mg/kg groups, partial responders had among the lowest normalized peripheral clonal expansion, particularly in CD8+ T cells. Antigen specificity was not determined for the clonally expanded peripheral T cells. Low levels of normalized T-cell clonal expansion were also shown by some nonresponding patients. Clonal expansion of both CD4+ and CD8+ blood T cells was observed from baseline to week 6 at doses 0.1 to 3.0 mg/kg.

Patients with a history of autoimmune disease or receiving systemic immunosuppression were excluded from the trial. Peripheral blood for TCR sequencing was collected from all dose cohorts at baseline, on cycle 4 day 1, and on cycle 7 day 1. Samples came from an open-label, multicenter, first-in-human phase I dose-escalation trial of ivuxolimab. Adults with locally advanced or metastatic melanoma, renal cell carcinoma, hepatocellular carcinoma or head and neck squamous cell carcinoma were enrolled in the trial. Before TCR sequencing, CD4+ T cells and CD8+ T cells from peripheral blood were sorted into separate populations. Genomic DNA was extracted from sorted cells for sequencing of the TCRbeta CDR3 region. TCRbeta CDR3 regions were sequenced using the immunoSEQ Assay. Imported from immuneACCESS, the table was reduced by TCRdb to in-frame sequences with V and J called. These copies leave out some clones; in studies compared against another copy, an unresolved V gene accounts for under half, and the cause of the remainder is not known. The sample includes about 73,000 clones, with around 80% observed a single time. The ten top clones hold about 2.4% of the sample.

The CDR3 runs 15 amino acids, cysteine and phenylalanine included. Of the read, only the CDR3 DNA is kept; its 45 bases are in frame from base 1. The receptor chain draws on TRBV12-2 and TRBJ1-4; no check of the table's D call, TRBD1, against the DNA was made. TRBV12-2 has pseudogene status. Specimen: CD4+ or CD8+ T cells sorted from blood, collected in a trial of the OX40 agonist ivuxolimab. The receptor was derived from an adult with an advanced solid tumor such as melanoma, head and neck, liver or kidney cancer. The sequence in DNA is TGTGCAAGTCGCTCCCTTGTTTGCAGGAATGAAAAACTGTTTTTT. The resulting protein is CASRSLVCRNEKLFF.